The T cell receptor (beta chain) described here comes from a study of T cell responses to AZD1222 COVID-19 vaccine. Study conclusions and caveats: Just a handful of people given AZD1222 tested seropositive at baseline.

To note about this clone: What it recognizes is unknown.

The repertoire was sequenced with immunoSEQ multiplex PCR; TCRdb's copy has only in-frame clones and lacks some. This sample yields just over 90,000 clones, of which 80% to 90% are seen a single time; over 2% belongs to the top ten. The material was peripheral blood, obtained 28 days after the second AZD1222 dose. The source is an adult who received the AZD1222 COVID-19 vaccine.

The CDR3: CASSFGQGIQETQYF. The CDR3 DNA follows: TGCGCCAGCAGCTTTGGTCAGGGGATTCAAGAGACCCAGTACTTC. The rearrangement links TRBV5-1 to TRBJ2-5, with D tentatively TRBD1 (6 bases). The CDR3 spans 15 residues. V was shortened by 2 bases and J by 2 bases, with 13 bases between the two germline ends. Germline CDR1 reads SGHRS; CDR2 reads YFSETQ. The complete variable domain, with remaining parts taken from reference TRBV5-1 and TRBJ2-5, reads KAGVTQTPRYLIKTRGQQVTLSCSPISGHRSVSWYQQTPGQGLQFLFEYFSETQRNKGNFPGRFSGRQFSNSRSEMNVSTLELGDSALYLCASSFGQGIQETQYFGPGTRLLVL.